This T cell receptor (beta chain) was sequenced for a study of tumor-infiltrating lymphocytes in primary liver carcinoma. Background on the study: Primary liver carcinoma, confirmed by histopathology, was surgically resected. The five patients, who were men and women, ranged in age from 30 to 69 years.

Points from the study as a whole: Left bulk and unsorted, the samples did not allow CD4+ and CD8+ repertoires to be compared.

Regarding this clonotype: Its antigen is unknown. The junction differs from germline at one of its ends, possibly a read error.

Starting material of 400 to 600 ng total RNA yielded TCR beta cDNA via a constant-region primer. What produced the TCR beta libraries was three nested multiplex PCR rounds using slightly modified ARM-PCR. The study ran its first two PCR rounds for around 10 cycles each, using TRBV1-TRBV30 forward primers and a C-beta reverse primer. MiXCR, applied by TCRdb to the multiplex PCR reads, yields one record per CDR3 protein. The sample has approximately 340,000 distinct CDR3 sequences, almost 65% seen once; the top ten hold under 8%. Alongside blood RNA obtained from unsorted whole blood, germline DNA was also extracted. Before the surgical procedure, four milliliters of peripheral blood were collected. Germline loops: CDR1 ENHRY, CDR2 SYGVKD. This CDR3 spans 16 amino acids.

Sequenced: peripheral blood. The clonotype was recovered from a man aged 40-55 years with primary liver carcinoma and hepatitis B virus infection. This chain uses TRBV10-3 with TRBJ2-1; 8 positions match TRBD2. In nucleotides, the CDR3 is TGTGTCATCAGTGGACTAGCCAAGAGTTCCTACAATGAGCAGTTTTTC. Its protein is CVISGLAKSSYNEQFF.